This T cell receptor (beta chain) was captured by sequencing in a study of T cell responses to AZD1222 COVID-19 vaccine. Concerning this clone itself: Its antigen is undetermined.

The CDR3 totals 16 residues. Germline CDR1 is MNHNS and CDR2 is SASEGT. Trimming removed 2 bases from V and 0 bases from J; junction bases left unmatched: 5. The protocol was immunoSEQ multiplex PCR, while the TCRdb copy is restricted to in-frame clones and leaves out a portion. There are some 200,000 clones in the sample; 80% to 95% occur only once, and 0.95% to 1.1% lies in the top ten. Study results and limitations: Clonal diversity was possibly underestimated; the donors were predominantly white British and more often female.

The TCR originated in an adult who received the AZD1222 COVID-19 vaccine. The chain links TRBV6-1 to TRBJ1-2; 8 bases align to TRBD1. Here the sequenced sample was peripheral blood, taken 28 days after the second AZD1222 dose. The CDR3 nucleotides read TGTGCCAGCAGTGAACCCCCAGGGGGCCCTAACTATGGCTACACCTTC. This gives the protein CASSEPPGGPNYGYTF.